The rows below give T cell receptor beta chains drawn from one sample of a study of regulatory T cells in long-lasting Graves disease. TCRdb reprocessed the multiplex PCR reads with MiXCR, giving one entry per CDR3 protein. This sample has 300,000 to 400,000 distinct CDR3 sequences; roughly a sixth occur once, and the top ten carry 22%. The specimen comprised peripheral blood mononuclear cells (PBMCs), sampled at new diagnosis, from a patient treated with antithyroid drugs. The receptors originated from a female donor with Graves disease. CDR3s include the opening cysteine and the closing phenylalanine or tryptophan. D genes are given only for firm matches. The size of a clone is reported for some rows only, either as once, few or many, or as a class for expanded clones.

clone_size | j_call | d_call | v_call | cdr3_nt | cdr3_aa
many | TRBJ2-7 | . | TRBV7-2 | TGTGCCAGCAGCTTAGGGCCAGGGACTGGGACCTACGAGCAGTACTTC | CASSLGPGTGTYEQYF
few | TRBJ2-5 | TRBD1 | TRBV29-1 | TGCAGCGTAGGGACAGACCAAGAGACCCAGTACTTC | CSVGTDQETQYF
many | TRBJ2-7 | TRBD2 | TRBV27 | TGTGCCAGCAGTGGGGGGGACTCCTACGAGCAGTACTTC | CASSGGDSYEQYF
few | TRBJ1-2 | TRBD1 | TRBV10-3 | TGTGCCATCAGCTCCGGACAGGGAATACGCTATGGCTACACCTTC | CAISSGQGIRYGYTF
many | TRBJ1-1 | . | TRBV27 | TGTGCCAGCTTTAGGGGGGGCAACACTGAAGCTTTCTTT | CASFRGGNTEAFF
few | TRBJ1-4 | . | TRBV4-1 | TGCGCCAGCAGCCAAGGACCCTTCAGGGAAAAACTGTTTTTT | CASSQGPFREKLFF
many | TRBJ1-4 | TRBD1 | TRBV27 | TGTGCCAGTCTGAGAGACAGGGATCCGCGTAATGAAAAACTGTTTTTT | CASLRDRDPRNEKLFF
few | TRBJ2-1 | TRBD2 | TRBV10-3 | TGTGCCATCAGTGAGAACGCGGGAGCATCCTACAATGAGCAGTTCTTC | CAISENAGASYNEQFF
many | TRBJ2-7 | TRBD2 | TRBV9 | TGTGCCAGCAGCGTAGGGGGTAGCGGGAGCATGGCCTACGAGCAGTACTTC | CASSVGGSGSMAYEQYF
many | TRBJ1-1 | . | TRBV4-1 | TGCGCCAGCAGCCAAGAGGGACAAAACCCGAACACTGAAGCTTTCTTT | CASSQEGQNPNTEAFF
. | TRBJ2-4 | . | TRBV6-1 | TGTGCCAGCATTACTGGTCGGTGGGGGACCAAAAACATTCAGTACTTC | CASITGRWGTKNIQYF
many | TRBJ1-6 | . | TRBV9 | TGTGCCAGCAGCGTAGATATGGGGAGCTCCTATAATTCACCCCTCCACTTT | CASSVDMGSSYNSPLHF
few | TRBJ1-1 | . | TRBV27 | TGTGCCAGCAGTCCGGGTCGACGGGCGGCTGACACTGAAGCTTTCTTT | CASSPGRRAADTEAFF
many | TRBJ1-5 | TRBD1 | TRBV27 | TGTGCCAGCAGTTTATTCGGACAGGGGAAGAGGAGCAATCAGCCCCAGCATTTT | CASSLFGQGKRSNQPQHF
. | TRBJ2-1 | . | TRBV5-1 | TGCGCCAGCAGCCACGGACGGATGGGGGGAGTAGTTGAGCAGTTCTTC | CASSHGRMGGVVEQFF
few | TRBJ2-1 | . | TRBV28 | TGTGCCAGCAGTTTAGGGGGACCGACGCACTACAATGAGCAGTTCTTC | CASSLGGPTHYNEQFF
many | TRBJ1-2 | . | TRBV11-2 | TGTGCCAGCAGCTTAGTAGGAGACTATGGCTACACCTTC | CASSLVGDYGYTF
many | TRBJ2-2 | . | TRBV9 | TGTGCCAGCAGCGTAGACACCGGACCGAGTACCGGGGAGCTGTTTTTT | CASSVDTGPSTGELFF
. | TRBJ2-2 | TRBD2 | TRBV20-1 | TGCAGTGCTAGCAATAGGGGACTAGCGGAGACCGGGGAGCTGTTTTTT | CSASNRGLAETGELFF
many | TRBJ1-1 | TRBD1 | TRBV20-1 | TGCAGTGCTAGAGGGGACAGGGCTGGCACTGAAGCTTTCTTT | CSARGDRAGTEAFF
many | TRBJ1-6 | . | TRBV20-1 | TGCAGTGCTAGAGATGAGAGGGCTTCACCCCTCCACTTT | CSARDERASPLHF
many | TRBJ2-3 | . | TRBV27 | TGTGCCAGCAGTTTTCTGAAGGGGAGGTCAGATACGCAGTATTTT | CASSFLKGRSDTQYF
. | TRBJ2-1 | . | TRBV6-1 | TGTGCCAGCAGTGAAAGGGGTCCCCGGGATGAGCAGTTCTTC | CASSERGPRDEQFF
many | TRBJ1-5 | TRBD1 | TRBV28 | TGTGCCAGCATCAGGGGGAGAAGCAATCAGCCCCAGCATTTT | CASIRGRSNQPQHF
. | TRBJ2-7 | TRBD2 | TRBV28 | TGTGCCAGCCTAAGCTTTAGCGGGAACTCCTACGAGCAGTACTTC | CASLSFSGNSYEQYF
many | TRBJ1-5 | . | TRBV7-9 | TGTGCCAGCAGCCCCGAGGGTTGGAGCAATCAGCCCCAGCATTTT | CASSPEGWSNQPQHF
many | TRBJ1-5 | TRBD1 | TRBV20-1 | TGCAGTGCCACAGGGGATGGCAATCAGCCCCAGCATTTT | CSATGDGNQPQHF
. | TRBJ1-4 | . | TRBV6-1 | TGTGCCAGCGGGACGGAACCCACTAATGAAAAACTGTTTTTT | CASGTEPTNEKLFF
many | TRBJ2-7 | TRBD2 | TRBV28 | TGTGCCAGCAGCCAAGCCGCTAGCGGGAGATCTGTGTGGTACGAGCAGTACTTC | CASSQAASGRSVWYEQYF
many | TRBJ2-7 | . | TRBV11-1 | TGTGCCAGCAGCTTATACGGGAGCACCGGCTACGAGCAGTACTTC | CASSLYGSTGYEQYF
. | TRBJ1-2 | . | TRBV9 | TGTGCCAGCAGCGTCCAGGGGTCAGCTGGCTACACCTTC | CASSVQGSAGYTF
many | TRBJ2-7 | TRBD1 | TRBV7-2 | TGTGCCAGCAGCTCGACAGGGATCGAGCAGTACTTC | CASSSTGIEQYF
. | TRBJ2-7 | . | TRBV7-2 | TGTGCCAGCAGCTCAACTTTTGGGACCTACGAGCAGTACTTC | CASSSTFGTYEQYF
. | TRBJ2-2 | . | TRBV19 | TGTGCCAGTCCTCCGGGACTGCAGTTAACCGGGGAGCTGTTTTTT | CASPPGLQLTGELFF
. | TRBJ1-4 | . | TRBV12-3/TRBV12-4 | TGTGCCACCCGGAGGGTTGGGTCGGGAGAAAAACTGTTTTTT | CATRRVGSGEKLFF
many | TRBJ2-7 | . | TRBV6-2/TRBV6-3 | TGTGCCAGCAGTCCCGCCTCCGCGGGAACCTACGAGCAGTACTTC | CASSPASAGTYEQYF
. | TRBJ2-7 | . | TRBV7-9 | TGTGCCAGCAGCTTATTTGAGAGAGAGCAGTACTTC | CASSLFEREQYF
many | TRBJ1-5 | . | TRBV20-1 | TGCAGTGCTAGTGAAGGGGATAGGGCAGAGTATAGCAATCAGCCCCAGCATTTT | CSASEGDRAEYSNQPQHF
many | TRBJ1-2 | . | TRBV6-1 | TGTGCCAGCAGTGCAATCCGAGAGCCGACGGGCTATGGCTACACCTTC | CASSAIREPTGYGYTF
. | TRBJ2-1 | TRBD1 | TRBV7-2 | TGTGCCTGCTCTGGGGACGGGACAGGGCGCTACAATGAGCAGTTCTTC | CACSGDGTGRYNEQFF
many | TRBJ2-7 | TRBD2 | TRBV27 | TGTGCCAGCAGTTCACGACTAGCGGGAGGGCACAAGAAGCAGTACTTC | CASSSRLAGGHKKQYF
. | TRBJ2-3 | TRBD1 | TRBV5-1 | TGCGCCAGCAGGGGAGGGACAGGGCCAGATACGCAGTATTTT | CASRGGTGPDTQYF
many | TRBJ1-1 | TRBD1 | TRBV12-3/TRBV12-4 | TGTGCCAGCAGTGCCCGGACAGGGGAACACACTGAAGCTTTCTTT | CASSARTGEHTEAFF
few | TRBJ2-5 | . | TRBV3-1 | TGTGCCAGCAGCCTCCTGCCTTCCGGGGGAAGGGGGCGAGAGACCCAGTACTTC | CASSLLPSGGRGRETQYF